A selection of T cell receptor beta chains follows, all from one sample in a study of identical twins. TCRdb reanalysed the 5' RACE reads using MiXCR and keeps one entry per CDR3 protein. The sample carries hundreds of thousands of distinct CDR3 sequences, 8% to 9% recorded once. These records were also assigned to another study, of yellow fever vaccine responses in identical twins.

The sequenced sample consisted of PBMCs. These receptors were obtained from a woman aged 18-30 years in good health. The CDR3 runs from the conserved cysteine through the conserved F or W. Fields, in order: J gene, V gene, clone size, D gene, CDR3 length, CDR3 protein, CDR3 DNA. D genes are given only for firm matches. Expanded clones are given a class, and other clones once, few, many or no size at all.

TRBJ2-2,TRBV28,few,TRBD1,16,CASRKQGAFRAGELFF,TGTGCCAGCAGGAAACAGGGGGCCTTTCGTGCCGGGGAGCTGTTTTTT
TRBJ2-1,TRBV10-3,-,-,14,CATRRENSYNEQFF,TGTGCCACCCGGAGGGAGAACTCCTACAATGAGCAGTTCTTC
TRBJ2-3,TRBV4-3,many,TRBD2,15,CASSGAGGRGDTQYF,TGCGCCAGCAGCGGGGCGGGAGGCCGTGGAGATACGCAGTATTTT
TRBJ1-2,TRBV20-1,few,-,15,CSARDTQGPNYGYTF,TGCAGTGCTAGAGACACGCAGGGTCCTAACTATGGCTACACCTTC
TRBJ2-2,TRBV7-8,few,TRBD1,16,CASSTPTGGAPGELFF,TGTGCCAGCAGCACCCCTACAGGGGGCGCGCCCGGGGAGCTGTTTTTT
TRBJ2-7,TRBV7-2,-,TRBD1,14,CASSYWTGNYEQYF,TGTGCCAGCAGCTACTGGACAGGGAACTACGAGCAGTACTTC
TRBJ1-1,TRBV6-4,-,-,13,CATKNEGMTEAFF,TGTGCCACCAAAAATGAAGGGATGACTGAAGCTTTCTTT
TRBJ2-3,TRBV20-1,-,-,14,CSAYLQGSTDTQYF,TGCAGTGCTTACCTACAGGGAAGCACAGATACGCAGTATTTT
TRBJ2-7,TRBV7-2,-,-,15,CASSPGRTIGYEQYF,TGTGCCAGCAGCCCGGGACGGACTATCGGCTACGAGCAGTACTTC
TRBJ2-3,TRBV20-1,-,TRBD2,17,CSARGRLARRLADTQYF,TGCAGTGCCCGAGGCCGACTAGCGCGCCGGTTGGCAGATACGCAGTATTTT
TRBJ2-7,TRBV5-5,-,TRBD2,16,CASSLSLAGVWDEQYF,TGTGCCAGCAGCTTGTCCCTAGCGGGAGTTTGGGACGAGCAGTACTTC
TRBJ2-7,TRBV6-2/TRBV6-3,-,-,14,CASSYISSVYEQYF,TGTGCCAGCAGTTACATATCCAGTGTCTACGAGCAGTACTTC
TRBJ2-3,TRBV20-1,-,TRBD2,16,CSARGMGREGTDTQYF,TGCAGTGCTAGGGGCATGGGGCGGGAGGGCACAGATACGCAGTATTTT
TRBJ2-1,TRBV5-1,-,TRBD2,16,CASSLVLAGGANEQFF,TGCGCCAGCAGCTTGGTACTAGCGGGAGGGGCTAATGAGCAGTTCTTC
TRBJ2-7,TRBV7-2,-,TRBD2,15,CASSLERGGNHEQYF,TGTGCCAGCAGCTTGGAGCGGGGGGGTAACCACGAGCAGTACTTC
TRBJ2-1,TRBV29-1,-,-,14,CSVPLSGTYNEQFF,TGCAGCGTCCCCTTGAGTGGAACCTACAATGAGCAGTTCTTC
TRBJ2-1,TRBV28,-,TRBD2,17,CASSFSGLAGGSDEQFF,TGTGCCAGCAGTTTCAGTGGACTAGCGGGGGGTAGCGATGAGCAGTTCTTC
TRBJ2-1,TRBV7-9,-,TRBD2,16,CASSPLAGWVNNEQFF,TGTGCCAGCAGCCCCCTAGCGGGGTGGGTTAACAATGAGCAGTTCTTC
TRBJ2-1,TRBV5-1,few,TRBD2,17,CASSSSTSGPVYNEQFF,TGCGCCAGCAGCTCCTCGACTAGCGGACCTGTCTACAATGAGCAGTTCTTC
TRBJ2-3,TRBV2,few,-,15,CASSEFTSRADTQYF,TGTGCCAGCAGTGAATTTACTAGCAGGGCAGATACGCAGTATTTT
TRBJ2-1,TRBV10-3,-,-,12,CAISGGSNEQFF,TGTGCCATCAGTGGGGGCAGCAATGAGCAGTTCTTC
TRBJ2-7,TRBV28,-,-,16,CASSFLGARGSYEQYF,TGTGCCAGCAGTTTTCTGGGGGCCAGAGGCTCCTACGAGCAGTACTTC
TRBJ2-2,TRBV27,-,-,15,CASSFVGAITGELFF,TGTGCCAGCAGTTTTGTAGGGGCGATCACCGGGGAGCTGTTTTTT
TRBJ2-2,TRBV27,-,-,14,CASSQGPYTGELFF,TGTGCCAGCAGTCAGGGACCTTACACCGGGGAGCTGTTTTTT
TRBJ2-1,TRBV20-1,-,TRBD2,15,CSARDWGLGSNEQFF,TGCAGTGCTAGAGATTGGGGACTAGGATCCAATGAGCAGTTCTTC
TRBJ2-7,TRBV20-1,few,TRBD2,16,CSARAMTSGSVYEQYF,TGCAGTGCCCGCGCAATGACTAGCGGGAGCGTCTACGAGCAGTACTTC
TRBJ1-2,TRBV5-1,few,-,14,CASSLTQGSFGYTF,TGCGCCAGCAGCTTGACGCAGGGCTCCTTTGGCTACACCTTC
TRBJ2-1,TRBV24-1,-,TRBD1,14,CATSDYVDRDEQFF,TGTGCCACCAGTGATTACGTTGACAGGGACGAGCAGTTCTTC
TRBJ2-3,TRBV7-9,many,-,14,CASSLGGLTDTQYF,TGTGCCAGCAGCTTAGGCGGCCTCACAGATACGCAGTATTTT
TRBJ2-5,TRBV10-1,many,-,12,CASSPPQGTQYF,TGCGCCAGCAGCCCTCCACAAGGGACCCAGTACTTC
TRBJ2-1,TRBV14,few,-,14,CASSQEQGWSEQFF,TGTGCCAGCAGCCAAGAGCAGGGGTGGAGTGAGCAGTTCTTC
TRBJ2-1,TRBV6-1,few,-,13,CASSPQTGSEQFF,TGTGCCAGCAGTCCGCAGACTGGGAGTGAGCAGTTCTTC
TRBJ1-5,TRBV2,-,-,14,CASSGWVSHQPQHF,TGTGCCAGCAGTGGGTGGGTATCCCACCAGCCCCAGCATTTT
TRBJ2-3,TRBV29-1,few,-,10,CSVISDTQYF,TGCAGCGTGATATCAGATACGCAGTATTTT
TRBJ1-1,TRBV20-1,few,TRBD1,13,CSASHRGSTEAFF,TGCAGTGCTAGTCACAGGGGGTCCACTGAAGCTTTCTTT